This TCR beta chain appears in the sequencing data of a study of cytomegalovirus exposure and HLA in healthy donors. V dropped 3 bases and J dropped 7 bases, with 14 bases sitting between them. The length of the CDR3 is 14 residues. Per the germline V gene, CDR1 is SGHTS and CDR2 is YDEGEE. The PCR made use of 60 Vbeta and 13 Jbeta primers. TCRdb keeps only in-frame clones here, not all; method: immunoSEQ multiplex PCR. Found here are 110,000 to 150,000 clones, around 75% of them singletons; the top ten hold over 6%. Material: PBMCs. The source of this sequence is a man younger than 45 in good health and CMV-seronegative. The chain employs TRBV5-8 and TRBJ2-1, with D tentatively TRBD1 (6 bases). The DNA of the CDR3 is TGTGCCAGCAGCTCAGGCAGGGGTGCGAATGAGCAGTTCTTC. Protein: CASSSGRGANEQFF.